Many counts were recorded for the clone carrying this T cell receptor beta chain. Documented time point: newly diagnosed GD, antithyroid drugs for less than 3 months. The TCR library was made from RNA extracted from PBMCs. Germline V lookup: CDR1 MDHEN, CDR2 SYDVKM. V was clipped by 4 bases and J by 4 bases; unmatched bases: 13. This CDR3 comprises 17 residues. These data originate in a study of regulatory T cells in long-lasting Graves disease. Construction of TCR beta libraries relied on iRepertoire HTBI primers and on Arm-PCR targeting CDR3 regions. TCRdb re-derived calls from the multiplex PCR reads in MiXCR, one entry per CDR3 protein. The sample lists roughly 500,000 distinct CDR3 sequences, 13% seen once, with 10% in the top ten. In addition, the sample was reused for a study of T cells in Graves' hyperthyroidism and ophthalmopathy. That report notes: Clonotypes that were expanded in thyroid above 0.001 mostly appeared in blood too.

The specimen was peripheral blood mononuclear cells (PBMCs), collected at new diagnosis, from a patient treated with antithyroid drugs. The rearrangement links TRBV28 to TRBJ2-5; 9 bases match TRBD2. The sequence derives from a man aged 25-45 years with Graves disease. The CDR3 bases are TGTGCCAGCAGTTCTTTCACGGGTAGCGGGAGAGGAGAGACCCAGTACTTC. The encoded protein is CASSSFTGSGRGETQYF.